This TCR beta chain originates from a study of shared clonotypes between healthy human individuals. The study's findings and limits: Across subsets, estimated richness was generally greater for naive than for memory populations. In several donors, 4.5% to 5.5% of naive CD4 clonotypes appeared in common.

Using immunoSEQ multiplex PCR, the repertoire was profiled, and TCRdb retains in-frame clones only, with some absent. The table lists 1,500,000 or so clones, around 98.5% of them singletons. This clone showed up just once. Its specificity is unknown. This CDR3 has 13 residues. Trimming shortened V by 3 bases and J by 5 bases, and 8 bases separated the two germline ends. CDR1 MNHNS and CDR2 SASEGT come from the germline V gene. The sequenced material came from naive CD4+ T cells sorted from blood. The subset was: CD45RA+ positively selected. This clonotype originated in a man in his thirties or forties in good health. This sequence joins TRBV6-1 and TRBJ1-3; D is unresolved. The CDR3 reads CASSEAGRNTIYF. The CDR3 nucleotides read TGTGCCAGCAGTGAGGCAGGAAGAAACACCATATATTTT.